Each of the 21 T cell receptor beta chains below was sequenced from the same sample in a study of control samples from healthy donors and cancer patients (dated by TCRdb to 2019 to 2021). Libraries were constructed by the immunoSEQ multiplex PCR assay. This immuneACCESS table, as held by TCRdb, lists in-frame sequences with V and J called but not all clones. Of the missing ones, under half trace to an unresolved V gene in checked studies; the others have no known cause. The sample table contains around 71,000 clones; only one count was recorded for more than 70% of them. The ten most abundant clones make up 2% to 2.5% of the sample. Specimen: PBMCs. These receptors all stem from a woman aged 50 to 60 with head and neck cancer.

V is TRBV19 and J is TRBJ1-2, with D possibly matching TRBD1 (5 bases). The CDR3 runs to 12 residues. Trimming pared 3 bases from V and 8 bases from J, leaving 10 bases between. CDR1 and CDR2 from the germline V gene are LNHDA and SQIVND (reference sequence). The CDR3 region is CASSIAGAGYTF. CDR3 nucleotides: TGTGCCAGTAGTATCGCTGGGGCGGGCTACACCTTC.

The chain is built from TRBV15 and TRBJ2-2, with D tentatively TRBD2 (7 bases). Trimming shortened V by 2 bases and J by 3 bases, and 13 bases separated the two germline ends. From germline, CDR1 is LNHNV and CDR2 YYDKDF (reference sequence). The CDR3 length is 16 residues. CDR3 protein: CATSRSRGADTGELFF. The DNA for the CDR3 is TGTGCCACCAGCAGATCCCGGGGGGCGGACACCGGGGAGCTGTTTTTT.

V gene TRBV7-8 combines with J gene TRBJ2-3, with a tentative D call TRBD1 (5 bases). V was trimmed by 5 bases and J by 4 bases, leaving 13 bases between them. Germline values: CDR1 SGHVS, CDR2 FQNEAQ. The CDR3 consists of 14 residues. As DNA, the CDR3 is TGTGCCAGCAGCCAGACAGCCGCGGCAGATACGCAGTATTTT. Translation gives CASSQTAAADTQYF.

J is TRBJ1-2 and V is TRBV3-1 (or the pseudogene TRBV3-2); unclear D gene. Trimming cost V 6 bases and J 1 base, with 12 bases left between them. This CDR3 has 14 amino acids. Germline-derived CDR1 and CDR2 are LGHDT and YNNKEL (reference sequence). The CDR3 reads CASSPGPINYGYTF. The CDR3 bases are TGTGCCAGCAGTCCCGGACCGATTAACTATGGCTACACCTTC.

This chain connects TRBV7-2 to TRBJ2-7; D is unresolved. The CDR3 has 15 amino acids. CDR1 and CDR2 (germline): SGHTA, FQGNSA. The V end was cut by 1 base, the J end by 3 bases, with 13 bases between. The CDR3 is CASSLGGSSFYEQYF. CDR3 bases: TGTGCCAGCAGCTTAGGGGGTAGTAGTTTCTACGAGCAGTACTTC. The entire variable domain, with the rest obtained from reference TRBV7-2 and TRBJ2-7, is as follows: GAGVSQSPSNKVTEKGKDVELRCDPISGHTALYWYRQSLGQGLEFLIYFQGNSAPDKSGLPSDRFSAERTGGSVSTLTIQRTQQEDSAVYLCASSLGGSSFYEQYFGPGTRLTVT.

The V gene is TRBV28, the J gene TRBJ1-5, with D tentatively TRBD1 (5 bases). CDR1 MDHEN and CDR2 SYDVKM come from the germline V gene. The CDR3 sequence is 14 residues long. Trimming cost V 3 bases and J 6 bases, with 12 bases left between them. CDR3 loop: CASSFVGGGQPQHF. The CDR3 DNA sequence: TGTGCCAGCAGTTTTGTGGGGGGGGGTCAGCCCCAGCATTTT.

Here the CDR3 DNA reads TGTGCCAGCAGCCAGAGACAGGGACAAAGGGACCAGTACTTC. This encodes CASSQRQGQRDQYF. The chain combines TRBV3-1 (or the pseudogene TRBV3-2) with TRBJ2-5; 7 nucleotides align to TRBD1. Trimming removed 3 bases from V and 10 bases from J; junction bases left unmatched: 11. Germline CDR1 reads LGHDT; CDR2 reads YNNKEL (reference sequence). The CDR3 consists of 14 residues.

The chain uses TRBV28 and TRBJ2-3; possible D gene TRBD1, 5 bases. This CDR3 has 18 amino acids. V dropped 1 base and J dropped 2 bases, with 19 bases sitting between them. The germline gives CDR1 MDHEN, CDR2 SYDVKM. In DNA, the CDR3 is TGTGCCAGCAGTTTATACAAGGGCCCATCCAGGGACACAGATACGCAGTATTTT. Translated: CASSLYKGPSRDTDTQYF.

J is TRBJ1-6 and V is TRBV5-5; no clear D. Germline V gene sequence: CDR1 SGHKS, CDR2 YYEKEE (reference sequence). The CDR3 spans 16 residues. V shed 0 bases and J shed 0 bases, with 7 bases lying between them. The CDR3 protein is CASSLATSSYNSPLHF. The CDR3 DNA reads TGTGCCAGCAGCTTGGCGACGAGCTCCTATAATTCACCCCTCCACTTT.

The J gene is TRBJ2-1, the V gene TRBV5-1; 7 bases align to TRBD2. V shed 1 base and J 4 bases; nucleotides not matched to a gene: 11. CDR3 length equals 17 residues. From germline, CDR1 is SGHRS and CDR2 YFSETQ. The DNA of the CDR3 is TGCGCCAGCAGCTTGTGGTCGGGGGGAGTGACGTACAATGAGCAGTTCTTC. Its translation is CASSLWSGGVTYNEQFF.

This chain uses TRBV5-1 with TRBJ1-2; D may be TRBD1 (6 bases). The V and J ends lost 4 bases and 0 bases respectively, with 13 bases between them. Per the germline V gene, CDR1 is SGHRS and CDR2 is YFSETQ. The CDR3 covers 15 residues. The CDR3 sequence: CASSPSGEPNYGYTF. In DNA form, the CDR3 reads TGCGCCAGCAGCCCCTCAGGGGAACCTAACTATGGCTACACCTTC.

The genes are TRBV28 and TRBJ1-1; D unresolved. This CDR3 has 15 amino acids. Germline lookup yields CDR1 MDHEN and CDR2 SYDVKM. With 2 bases removed from V and 6 bases from J, the gap between germline ends came to 16 bases. DNA of the CDR3: TGTGCCAGCAGTTTAAAGAGCAGGTGGGTCCCTGAAGCTTTCTTT. This encodes CASSLKSRWVPEAFF.

This chain connects TRBV6-5 to TRBJ1-2; D is unresolved. The CDR3 spans 12 residues. The V and J ends lost 6 bases and 7 bases respectively, with 12 bases between them. Germline loops: CDR1 MNHEY, CDR2 SVGAGI. CDR3 nucleotide sequence: TGTGCCAGCAGGGCCCGCCGTGGTGGCTACACCTTC. Its protein product is CASRARRGGYTF.

The chain combines TRBV7-2 with TRBJ2-1; either TRBD1 or TRBD2 may supply D (5 bases each). Trimming pared 5 bases from V and 14 bases from J, leaving 19 bases between. This CDR3 is 13 amino acids long. Germline CDR1 is SGHTA and CDR2 is FQGNSA. The CDR3 coding sequence is TGTGCCAGCAGCCACGAGGGGCAGGGTAGGAAGTTCTTC. Protein: CASSHEGQGRKFF.

CDR3 nucleotides: TGTGCCAGCAGTTCTCGGACTAGCGGGGGACTTAGCTCCTACGAGCAGTACTTC. Its protein is CASSSRTSGGLSSYEQYF. V usage is TRBV6-2 or TRBV6-3 and J usage is TRBJ2-7, with 13 nucleotides matching TRBD2. The CDR3 has 18 residues. V lost 4 bases, J lost 0 bases, and 9 bases stayed unmatched. Looked up from germline, CDR1 is MNHEY and CDR2 is SVGEGT.

The CDR3 region has the DNA TGCGCCAGCAGTCGCCGGGACAGGGGCACCGGGGAGCTGTTTTTT. This encodes CASSRRDRGTGELFF. The chain employs TRBV5-1 and TRBJ2-2; 10 bases are shared with TRBD1. V lost 5 bases to trimming and J lost 4 bases; unmatched junction nucleotides: 5. CDR3 size: 15 residues. Germline V gives CDR1 SGHRS, CDR2 YFSETQ.

The V and J genes are TRBV19 and TRBJ1-6; the match to TRBD1 covers 8 bases. The V gene end was trimmed by 10 bases and the J gene end by 7 bases; junction bases not matched to a gene: 6. Germline CDR1 and CDR2: LNHDA and SQIVND (reference sequence). This CDR3 spans 13 amino acids. In nucleotides, the CDR3 is TGTGCCACTAAGGACAGGGTGAATTCACCCCTCCACTTT. It translates to CATKDRVNSPLHF.

The chain uses TRBV10-3 and TRBJ1-6; no clear D. Germline V gene lookup returns CDR1 ENHRY and CDR2 SYGVKD. The CDR3 is 14 residues long. The germline V and J ends were trimmed by 2 bases and 7 bases, with 9 bases remaining between them. CDR3 sequence: CAISEGLGNSPLHF. CDR3 sequence (DNA): TGTGCCATCAGTGAGGGACTGGGGAATTCACCCCTCCACTTT.

V gene TRBV18 combines with J gene TRBJ1-1, with D tentatively TRBD1 (5 bases). The V end was cut by 2 bases, the J end by 0 bases, with 10 bases between. This CDR3 contains 15 residues. Germline CDR1 KGHSH, CDR2 LQKENI. The CDR3 loop reads CASSPMGGLNTEAFF. As DNA, the CDR3 is TGTGCCAGCTCACCAATGGGGGGGTTGAACACTGAAGCTTTCTTT.

The CDR3 loop reads CASSLRNRDYEQYF. The CDR3, as DNA: TGTGCCAGCAGTCTGCGTAACCGTGACTACGAGCAGTACTTC. The chain recombines TRBV27 with TRBJ2-7; D ambiguous. In germline, CDR1 is MNHEY, CDR2 SMNVEV (reference sequence). V lost 5 bases, J lost 3 bases, and 14 bases lay in between. The CDR3 has 14 residues.

This chain connects TRBV5-1 to TRBJ2-5; 8 bases fit TRBD2. Germline CDR1 reads SGHRS; CDR2 reads YFSETQ. The CDR3 runs to 14 residues. After removal of 5 bases from V and 5 bases from J, the junction contained 8 bases not matched to a gene. As DNA, the CDR3 is TGCGCCAGCAGTGCCGGGGGGGCCGATGAGACCCAGTACTTC. The encoded protein is CASSAGGADETQYF.